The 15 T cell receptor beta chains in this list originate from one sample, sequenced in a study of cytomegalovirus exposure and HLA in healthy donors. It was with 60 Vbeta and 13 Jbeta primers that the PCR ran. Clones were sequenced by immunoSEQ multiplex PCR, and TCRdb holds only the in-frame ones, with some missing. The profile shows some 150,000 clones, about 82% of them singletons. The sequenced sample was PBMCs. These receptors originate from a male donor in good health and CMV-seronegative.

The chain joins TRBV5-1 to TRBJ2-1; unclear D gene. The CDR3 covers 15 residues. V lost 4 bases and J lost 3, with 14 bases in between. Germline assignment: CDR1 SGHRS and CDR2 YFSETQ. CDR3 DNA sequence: TGCGCCAGCAGCGCTCCTTCAGCGAACTACAATGAGCAGTTCTTC. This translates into CASSAPSANYNEQFF.

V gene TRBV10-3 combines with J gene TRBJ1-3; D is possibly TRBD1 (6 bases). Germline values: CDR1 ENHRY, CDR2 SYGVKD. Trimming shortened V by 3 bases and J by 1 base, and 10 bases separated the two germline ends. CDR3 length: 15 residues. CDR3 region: CAISDPGVSGNTIYF. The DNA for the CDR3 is TGTGCCATCAGTGACCCAGGGGTTTCTGGAAACACCATATATTTT.

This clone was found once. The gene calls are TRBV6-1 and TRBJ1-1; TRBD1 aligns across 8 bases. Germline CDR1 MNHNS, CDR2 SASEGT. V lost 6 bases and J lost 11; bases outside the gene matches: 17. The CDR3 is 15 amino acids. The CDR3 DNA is TGTGCCAGCAGGAAGACAGGGGCAGGACCCTCGTCGGCTTTCTTT. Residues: CASRKTGAGPSSAFF.

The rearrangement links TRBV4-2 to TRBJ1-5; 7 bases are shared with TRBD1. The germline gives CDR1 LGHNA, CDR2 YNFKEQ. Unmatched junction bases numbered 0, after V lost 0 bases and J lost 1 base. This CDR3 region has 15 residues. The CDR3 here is CASSQEGQSNQPQHF. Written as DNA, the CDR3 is TGTGCCAGCAGCCAAGAGGGACAGAGCAATCAGCCCCAGCATTTT.

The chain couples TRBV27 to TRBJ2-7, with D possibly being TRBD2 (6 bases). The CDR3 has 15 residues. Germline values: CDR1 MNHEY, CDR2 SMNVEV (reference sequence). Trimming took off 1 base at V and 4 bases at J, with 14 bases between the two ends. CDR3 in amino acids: CASSLWGETAYEQYF. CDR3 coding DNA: TGTGCCAGCAGTTTATGGGGGGAGACGGCATACGAGCAGTACTTC.

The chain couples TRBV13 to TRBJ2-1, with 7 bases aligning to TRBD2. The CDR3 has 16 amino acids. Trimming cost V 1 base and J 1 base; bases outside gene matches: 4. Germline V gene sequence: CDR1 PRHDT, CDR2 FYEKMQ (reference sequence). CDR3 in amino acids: CASSLAGGRSYNEQFF. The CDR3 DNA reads TGTGCCAGCAGCTTAGCGGGCGGGAGATCCTACAATGAGCAGTTCTTC.

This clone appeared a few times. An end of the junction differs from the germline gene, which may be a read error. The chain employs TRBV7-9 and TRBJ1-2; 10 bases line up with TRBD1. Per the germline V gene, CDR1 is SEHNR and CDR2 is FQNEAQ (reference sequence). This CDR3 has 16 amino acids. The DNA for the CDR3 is TGTTCCAGCAGCTTAGCATCGGGACAGGGGAGCTATGGCTACACCTTC. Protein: CSSSLASGQGSYGYTF.

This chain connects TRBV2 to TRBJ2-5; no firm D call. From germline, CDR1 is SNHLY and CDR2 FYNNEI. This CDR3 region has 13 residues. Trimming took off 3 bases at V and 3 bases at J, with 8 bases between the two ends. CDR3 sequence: CASSDDGEETQYF. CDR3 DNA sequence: TGTGCCAGCAGTGACGACGGAGAAGAGACCCAGTACTTC.

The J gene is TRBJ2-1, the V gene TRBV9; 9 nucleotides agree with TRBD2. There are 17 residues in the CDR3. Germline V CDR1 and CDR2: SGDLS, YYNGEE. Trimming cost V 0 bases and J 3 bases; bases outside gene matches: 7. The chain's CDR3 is CASSVGATSGRYNEQFF. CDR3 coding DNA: TGTGCCAGCAGCGTAGGGGCGACTAGCGGCCGCTACAATGAGCAGTTCTTC.

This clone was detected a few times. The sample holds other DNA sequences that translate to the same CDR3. The CDR3 loop reads CASSLRPYNEQFF. CDR3 DNA sequence: TGTGCCAGCAGTTTGCGCCCCTACAATGAGCAGTTCTTC. J is TRBJ2-1 and V is TRBV27; D is ambiguous. The CDR3 runs to 13 residues. Germline assignment: CDR1 MNHEY and CDR2 SMNVEV (reference sequence). Trimming took off 3 bases at V and 2 bases at J, with 5 bases between the two ends.

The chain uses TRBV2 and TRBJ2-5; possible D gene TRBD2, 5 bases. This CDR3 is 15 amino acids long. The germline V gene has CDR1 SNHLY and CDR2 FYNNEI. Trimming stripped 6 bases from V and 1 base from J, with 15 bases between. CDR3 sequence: CASSSRRASQETQYF. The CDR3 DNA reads TGTGCCAGCAGCTCCAGGCGGGCGTCCCAAGAGACCCAGTACTTC.

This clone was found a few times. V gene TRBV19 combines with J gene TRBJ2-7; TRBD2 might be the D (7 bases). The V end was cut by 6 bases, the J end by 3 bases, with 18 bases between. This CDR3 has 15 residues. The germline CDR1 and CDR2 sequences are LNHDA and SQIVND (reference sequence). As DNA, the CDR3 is TGTGCCAGTAGCACTCCCGCGGGGGACAACTACGAGCAGTACTTC. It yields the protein CASSTPAGDNYEQYF.

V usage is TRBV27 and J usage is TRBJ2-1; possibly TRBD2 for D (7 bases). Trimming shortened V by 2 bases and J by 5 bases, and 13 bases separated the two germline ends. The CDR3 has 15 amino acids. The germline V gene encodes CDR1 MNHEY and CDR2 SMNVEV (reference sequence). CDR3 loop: CASSLGGARNNEQFF. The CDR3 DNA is TGTGCCAGCAGTTTAGGGGGGGCGCGGAACAATGAGCAGTTCTTC.

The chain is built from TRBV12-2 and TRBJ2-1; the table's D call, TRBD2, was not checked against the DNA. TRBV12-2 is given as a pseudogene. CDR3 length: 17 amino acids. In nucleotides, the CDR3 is TGTGCAAGTCGCTTAGATAAGACTAGCGGGAGATGGAATGAGCAGTTCTTC. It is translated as CASRLDKTSGRWNEQFF.

The CDR3 loop reads CASSLLTTHYEQYF. CDR3 DNA sequence: TGTGCCAGCAGCTTGTTGACAACACACTACGAGCAGTACTTC. This chain connects TRBV7-6 to TRBJ2-7, with D uncertain. The CDR3 sequence is 14 residues long. Germline-derived CDR1 and CDR2 are SGHVS and FNYEAQ. Trimming cost V 3 bases and J 3 bases, with 12 bases left between them.